There are a few counts of the clone carrying this T cell receptor beta chain. What it binds is not known. This sample is part of a study of identical twins. One entry per CDR3 protein, called by TCRdb with MiXCR from the 5' RACE reads. The sample contains 430,000 or so distinct CDR3 sequences, about 24% of which appear only once. Study observations and caveats: Out-of-frame beta chain sequences displayed weaker excess sharing between twins.

The germline V and J ends were trimmed by 1 base and 0 bases, with 8 bases remaining between them. This CDR3 comprises 15 residues. CDR1 and CDR2 from the germline V gene are LGHDT and YNNKEL (reference sequence). The same specimen was also included in a second study, on T cells expressing NK-cell markers. That report adds: Of CD8+ T cells, about 1.0-8% belonged to dominant NKG2C+ clonotypes in roughly 6 donors.

The chain employs TRBV3-1 and TRBJ2-3, with D possibly matching TRBD2 (5 bases). The sample was CD4+ T cells sorted from blood. The TCR comes from a woman under 30 in good health. In DNA, the CDR3 is TGTGCCAGCAGCCAAGCGGGGTTTAGCACAGATACGCAGTATTTT. Translated, it gives CASSQAGFSTDTQYF.